The sequence of this T cell receptor (beta chain) was determined in a study of esophageal squamous cell carcinoma under preoperative chemotherapy. Overall study: Both tumor-infiltrating lymphocytes and peripheral blood T cells were profiled.

Specified time point: before preoperative PTX-NDP chemotherapy. Germline V gene lookup returns CDR1 SGHVS and CDR2 FNYEAQ. This CDR3 comprises 19 residues. TCRdb ran MiXCR on the PCR reads and lists one entry per CDR3 protein. The sample has roughly 30,000 distinct CDR3 sequences, roughly 48% seen once; the top ten hold 12%. On this clonotype itself: Germline is not matched at one junction end, which may reflect a read error.

The clonotype was recovered from a human donor with esophageal squamous cell carcinoma. The donor label of this sample is uncertain. The sample was gathered from a patient given preoperative chemotherapy. This chain joins TRBV7-6 and TRBJ2-5; either TRBD1 or TRBD2 may supply D (6 bases each). The CDR3 sequence is CARSLGAGIGGGDQETQYF. The CDR3 nucleotides read TGTGCCAGGAGCTTGGGTGCGGGGATCGGGGGCGGTGACCAAGAGACCCAGTACTTC.